The 22 T cell receptor beta chains below were found in one sample sequenced in a study of T cell responses to AZD1222 COVID-19 vaccine. Measured with immunoSEQ multiplex PCR; TCRdb has only the in-frame clones, and not every one. The sample has about 97,000 clones; 88% are singletons. Sequencing was performed on peripheral blood, taken on day 0 of AZD1222 vaccination. All receptors come from an adult in good health.

In its sample, this clone was seen once. The chain joins TRBV5-4 to TRBJ2-3; 8 nucleotides agree with TRBD1. CDR3 length: 13 amino acids. CDR1 is SGHNT, CDR2 YYREEE, per germline (reference sequence). V shed 5 bases and J 5 bases; nucleotides not matched to a gene: 4. The CDR3 protein is CASSFDRGDTQYF. The DNA of the CDR3 is TGTGCCAGCAGTTTCGACAGGGGAGATACGCAGTATTTT.

V is TRBV19 and J is TRBJ1-1; 7 bases align to TRBD1. Germline trimming cut 1 base from V and 3 bases from J; bases unmatched to any gene: 8. The CDR3 is made up of 16 amino acids. Germline-derived CDR1 and CDR2 are LNHDA and SQIVND (reference sequence). The CDR3: CASSIGETGWYTEAFF. CDR3 bases: TGTGCCAGTAGTATAGGAGAGACAGGGTGGTACACTGAAGCTTTCTTT. The full variable domain, its missing parts supplied by reference TRBV19 and TRBJ1-1, is DGGITQSPKYLFRKEGQNVTLSCEQNLNHDAMYWYRQDPGQGLRLIYYSQIVNDFQKGDIAEGYSVSREKKESFPLTVTSAQKNPTAFYLCASSIGETGWYTEAFFGQGTRLTVV.

The chain joins TRBV29-1 to TRBJ1-2; D is possibly TRBD1 (6 bases). Trimming shortened V by 8 bases and J by 7 bases, and 20 bases separated the two germline ends. Looked up from germline, CDR1 is SQVTM and CDR2 is ANQGSEA. This CDR3 comprises 13 residues. The CDR3 nucleotides are TGCAGCATATCTAGTGCAGGGGTTGGTGGCTACACCTTC. Translation gives CSISSAGVGGYTF.

As for this clone: The junction does not match germline at one end; this may be a read error. V usage is TRBV27 and J usage is TRBJ1-1, with TRBD1 as a possible D gene (6 bases). The CDR3 has 11 residues. Germline loops: CDR1 MNHEY, CDR2 SMNVEV (reference sequence). The CDR3 sequence is CASSTGGREIF. Here the CDR3 DNA reads TGTGCCAGCAGTACGGGGGGGCGGGAGATCTTT.

The chain uses TRBV4-3 and TRBJ1-1, with a tentative D call TRBD1 (5 bases). The CDR3 covers 14 residues. From germline, CDR1 is LGHNA and CDR2 YSLEER. V was pared by 0 bases and J by 8 bases, with 13 bases between. CDR3 in amino acids: CASSQDTGRREAFF. Here the CDR3 DNA reads TGCGCCAGCAGCCAAGATACAGGACGGAGGGAAGCTTTCTTT.

The rearrangement links TRBV5-1 to TRBJ1-2; D is perhaps TRBD1 (5 bases). Between the trimmed V and J ends, which lost 0 bases and 7 bases, there was a span of 10 bases. The CDR3 runs to 13 residues. Germline CDR1 SGHRS, CDR2 YFSETQ. The CDR3 DNA reads TGCGCCAGCAGCTTGGACCCCGGGGCTGGCTACACCTTC. It specifies CASSLDPGAGYTF. Full variable domain (remainder filled in from reference TRBV5-1 and TRBJ1-2): KAGVTQTPRYLIKTRGQQVTLSCSPISGHRSVSWYQQTPGQGLQFLFEYFSETQRNKGNFPGRFSGRQFSNSRSEMNVSTLELGDSALYLCASSLDPGAGYTFGSGTRLTVV.

This sequence joins TRBV2 and TRBJ1-1, with D perhaps TRBD1 (6 bases). Germline CDR1 and CDR2: SNHLY and FYNNEI. V shed 2 bases and J shed 0 bases, with 7 bases lying between them. This CDR3 has 14 residues. CDR3 sequence: CASSEQGMNTEAFF. The CDR3, as DNA: TGTGCCAGCAGTGAACAGGGGATGAACACTGAAGCTTTCTTT.

The table lists this clone with a few counts. V and J are TRBV5-1 and TRBJ2-2; D gene uncertain. V was cut by 7 bases and J by 0 bases, with 13 bases left in between. Germline loops: CDR1 SGHRS, CDR2 YFSETQ. The CDR3 consists of 15 residues. The CDR3 loop is CASHSPESNTGELFF. The CDR3 bases are TGCGCCAGCCATAGTCCAGAATCGAACACCGGGGAGCTGTTTTTT.

The chain has TRBV7-9 and TRBJ1-2, with D unclear. Looked up from germline, CDR1 is SEHNR and CDR2 is FQNEAQ (reference sequence). The CDR3 contains 11 residues. Between the trimmed V and J ends, which lost 1 base and 5 bases, there was a span of 2 bases. The CDR3 loop is CASSLVYGYTF. Written as DNA, the CDR3 is TGTGCCAGCAGCTTAGTTTATGGCTACACCTTC.

The chain carries TRBV9 and TRBJ2-7, with D hard to call. This CDR3 region has 14 residues. V was pared by 3 bases and J by 2 bases, with 12 bases between. Germline CDR1 SGDLS, CDR2 YYNGEE. The CDR3 DNA follows: TGTGCCAGCAGCGGGGAAACAGTACCCTACGAGCAGTACTTC. Protein: CASSGETVPYEQYF.

This rearrangement joins TRBV28 to TRBJ2-7; 8 nucleotides line up with TRBD1. CDR1 is MDHEN, CDR2 SYDVKM, per germline. CDR3 length: 12 amino acids. The ends lost 6 bases at V and 6 bases at J; junction bases unmatched: 4. The DNA for the CDR3 is TGTGCCAGCAGGGAACAGGGGGGCGAGCAGTACTTC. Its protein is CASREQGGEQYF.

The rearrangement links TRBV30 to TRBJ2-1, with D tentatively TRBD2 (5 bases). Germline CDR1 is GTSNPN and CDR2 is SVGIG (reference sequence). With 2 bases removed from V and 4 bases from J, the gap between germline ends came to 12 bases. This CDR3 has 14 residues. CDR3 bases: TGTGCCTGGAGTCAAGTCGGGGAGTACAATGAGCAGTTCTTC. Protein: CAWSQVGEYNEQFF. The complete variable domain, with remaining parts taken from reference TRBV30 and TRBJ2-1, reads SQTIHQWPATLVQPVGSPLSLECTVEGTSNPNLYWYRQAAGRGLQLLFYSVGIGQISSEVPQNLSASRPQDRQFILSSKKLLLSDSGFYLCAWSQVGEYNEQFFGPGTRLTVL.

The CDR3 DNA follows: TGTGCCAGCAGTTGGACAGGGAATTCACCCCTCCACTTT. Translated, it gives CASSWTGNSPLHF. V usage is TRBV12-3 or TRBV12-4 and J usage is TRBJ1-6, with 8 bases fitting TRBD1. This CDR3 is 13 amino acids long. Losses at the gene ends were 4 bases for V and 7 bases for J; bases not matched to a gene: 0.

The chain carries TRBV7-9 and TRBJ1-5, with 7 bases identical to TRBD1. V lost 3 bases and J lost 5; bases outside the gene matches: 1. Per the germline V gene, CDR1 is SEHNR and CDR2 is FQNEAQ (reference sequence). The CDR3 contains 13 residues. CDR3 residues: CASSLQGDQPQHF. CDR3 bases: TGTGCCAGCAGCTTGCAGGGGGATCAGCCCCAGCATTTT.

The chain employs TRBV7-2 and TRBJ1-1; 8 bases are a match to TRBD1. The germline CDR1 and CDR2 sequences are SGHTA and FQGNSA. V was clipped by 5 bases and J by 5 bases; unmatched bases: 7. The CDR3 is 14 residues long. The CDR3 coding sequence is TGTGCCAGCAGCACCGGACAGGGCGGGACTGAAGCTTTCTTT. Residues: CASSTGQGGTEAFF.

V and J are TRBV6-1 and TRBJ1-6; D is uncertain. V was cut by 4 bases and J by 3 bases, with 16 bases left in between. The CDR3 length is 17 residues. Germline V lookup: CDR1 MNHNS, CDR2 SASEGT. The CDR3 DNA reads TGTGCCAGCAGTGTACTTCAGGTGGGGATCTATAATTCACCCCTCCACTTT. This sequence encodes CASSVLQVGIYNSPLHF.

The V gene is TRBV4-3, the J gene TRBJ2-5; D remains unclear. Trimming removed 6 bases from V and 1 base from J, with 9 bases in between. This CDR3 contains 13 residues. Germline CDR1 reads LGHNA; CDR2 reads YSLEER. The CDR3 here is CASSNEPQETQYF. The CDR3 nucleotides read TGCGCCAGCAGTAACGAGCCCCAAGAGACCCAGTACTTC.

V is TRBV2 and J is TRBJ2-2; D not resolved. Germline CDR1 is SNHLY and CDR2 is FYNNEI. The CDR3 has 14 residues. Trimming stripped 2 bases from V and 5 bases from J, with 9 bases between. For the CDR3, the DNA is TGTGCCAGCAGTGAAATGGCTAGGACCGGGGAGCTGTTTTTT. Translated: CASSEMARTGELFF.

The chain employs TRBV6-2 or TRBV6-3 and TRBJ1-5; D is undetermined. The CDR3 has 15 residues. Germline CDR1 and CDR2: MNHEY and SVGEGT. V was clipped by 5 bases and J by 2 bases, with 13 bases between them. The CDR3 DNA reads as TGTGCCAGCAGTCCAAGCATGATCGGCAATCAGCCCCAGCATTTT. Protein sequence: CASSPSMIGNQPQHF.

V and J are TRBV7-9 and TRBJ1-5; 7 nucleotides align to TRBD1. From germline, CDR1 is SEHNR and CDR2 FQNEAQ (reference sequence). The CDR3 has 14 residues. V shed 5 bases, J shed 6 bases, and the junction held 7 bases outside the gene matches. The CDR3 region is CASSKTGSGQPQHF. The CDR3 DNA reads as TGTGCCAGCAGCAAGACAGGGAGCGGTCAGCCCCAGCATTTT.

This chain links TRBV3-1 (or the pseudogene TRBV3-2) with TRBJ2-7; no definite D call. Trimming shortened V by 5 bases and J by 5 bases, and 7 bases separated the two germline ends. Germline loops: CDR1 LGHDT, CDR2 YNNKEL (reference sequence). The length of the CDR3 is 11 residues. As DNA, the CDR3 is TGTGCCAGCAGCTCCTCTCACGAGCAGTACTTC. Translated, it gives CASSSSHEQYF.

This chain links TRBV5-1 with TRBJ1-2; unclear D gene. Germline assignment: CDR1 SGHRS and CDR2 YFSETQ. V was pared by 0 bases and J by 2 bases, with 8 bases between. The CDR3 is 14 residues long. The CDR3 bases are TGCGCCAGCAGCTTGGCCCCACAGAACTATGGCTACACCTTC. This codes for CASSLAPQNYGYTF. Variable domain in full (rest from reference TRBV5-1 and TRBJ1-2): KAGVTQTPRYLIKTRGQQVTLSCSPISGHRSVSWYQQTPGQGLQFLFEYFSETQRNKGNFPGRFSGRQFSNSRSEMNVSTLELGDSALYLCASSLAPQNYGYTFGSGTRLTVV.